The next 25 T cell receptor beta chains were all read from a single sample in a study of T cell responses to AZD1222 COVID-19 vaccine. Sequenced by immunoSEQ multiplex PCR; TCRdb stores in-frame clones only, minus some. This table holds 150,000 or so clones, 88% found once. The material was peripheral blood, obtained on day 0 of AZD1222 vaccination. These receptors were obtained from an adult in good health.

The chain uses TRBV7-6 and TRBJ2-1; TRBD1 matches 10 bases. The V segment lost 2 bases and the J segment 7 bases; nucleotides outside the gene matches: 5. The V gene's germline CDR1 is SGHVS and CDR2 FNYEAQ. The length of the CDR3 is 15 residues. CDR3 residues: CASSLRDRGWNEQFF. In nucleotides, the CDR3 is TGTGCCAGCAGCTTAAGGGACAGGGGTTGGAATGAGCAGTTCTTC.

DNA for the CDR3: TGTGCCAGCCAACAGCAGATGGAGACCCAGTACTTC. This sequence encodes CASQQQMETQYF. The chain combines TRBV2 with TRBJ2-5; D call uncertain. The CDR3 has 12 residues. Looked up from germline, CDR1 is SNHLY and CDR2 is FYNNEI. Trimming cost V 8 bases and J 5 bases, with 12 bases left between them.

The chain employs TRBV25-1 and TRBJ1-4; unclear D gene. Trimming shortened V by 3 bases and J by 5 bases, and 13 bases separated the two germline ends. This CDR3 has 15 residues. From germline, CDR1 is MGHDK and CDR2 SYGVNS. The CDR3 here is CASSDPQDGNEKLFF. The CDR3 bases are TGTGCCAGCAGTGACCCCCAGGACGGGAATGAAAAACTGTTTTTT.

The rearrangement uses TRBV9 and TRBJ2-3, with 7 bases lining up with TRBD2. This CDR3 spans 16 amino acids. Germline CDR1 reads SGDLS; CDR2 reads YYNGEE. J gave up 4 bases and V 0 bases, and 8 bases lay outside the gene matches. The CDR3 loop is CASSVDYAGVADTQYF. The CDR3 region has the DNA TGTGCCAGCAGCGTAGATTACGCGGGGGTAGCAGATACGCAGTATTTT.

This CDR3 is CASSLGGSNEQFF. The CDR3 nucleotides read TGTGCCAGCAGCTTAGGGGGTAGCAATGAGCAGTTCTTC. This chain joins TRBV7-8 and TRBJ2-1; D not certain. The CDR3 contains 13 residues. V dropped 1 base and J dropped 6 bases, with 7 bases sitting between them. Germline CDR1 and CDR2: SGHVS and FQNEAQ.

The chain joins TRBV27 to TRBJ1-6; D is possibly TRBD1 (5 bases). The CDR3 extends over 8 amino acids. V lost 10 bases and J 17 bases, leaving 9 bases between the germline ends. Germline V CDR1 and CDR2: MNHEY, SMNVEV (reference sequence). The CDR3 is CAMGGVHF. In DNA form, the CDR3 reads TGTGCCATGGGGGGGGTCCACTTT.

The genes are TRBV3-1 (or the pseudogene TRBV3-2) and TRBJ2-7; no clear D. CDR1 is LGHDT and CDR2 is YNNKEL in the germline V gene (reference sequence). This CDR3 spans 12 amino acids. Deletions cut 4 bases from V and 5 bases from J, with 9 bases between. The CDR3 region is CASSLSSNEQYF. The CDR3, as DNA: TGTGCCAGCAGCCTCAGTTCCAACGAGCAGTACTTC.

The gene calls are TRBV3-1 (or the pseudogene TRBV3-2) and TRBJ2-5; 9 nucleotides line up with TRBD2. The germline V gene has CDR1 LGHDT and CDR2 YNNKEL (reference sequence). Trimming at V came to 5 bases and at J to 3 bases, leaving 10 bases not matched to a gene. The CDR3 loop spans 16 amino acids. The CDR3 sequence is CASSSRLAAGKETQYF. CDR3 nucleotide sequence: TGTGCCAGCAGCTCCCGACTAGCGGCGGGTAAAGAGACCCAGTACTTC.

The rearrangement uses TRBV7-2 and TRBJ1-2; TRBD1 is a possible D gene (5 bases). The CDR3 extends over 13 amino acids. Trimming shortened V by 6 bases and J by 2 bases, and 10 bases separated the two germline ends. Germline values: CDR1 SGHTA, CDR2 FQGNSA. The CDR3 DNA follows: TGTGCCAGCAGTGCCGACAGAAACTATGGCTACACCTTC. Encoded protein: CASSADRNYGYTF.

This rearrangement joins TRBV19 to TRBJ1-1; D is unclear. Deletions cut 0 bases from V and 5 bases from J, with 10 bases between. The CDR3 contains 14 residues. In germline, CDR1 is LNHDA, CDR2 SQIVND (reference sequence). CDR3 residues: CASSIDFRWTEAFF. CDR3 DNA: TGTGCCAGTAGTATAGACTTCAGGTGGACTGAAGCTTTCTTT.

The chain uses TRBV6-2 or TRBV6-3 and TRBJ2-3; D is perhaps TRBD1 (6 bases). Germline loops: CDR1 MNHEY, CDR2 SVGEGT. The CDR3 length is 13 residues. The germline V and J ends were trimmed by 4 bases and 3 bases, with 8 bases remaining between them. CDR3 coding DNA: TGTGCCAGCAGTTTTCAGGGGACAGATACGCAGTATTTT. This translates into CASSFQGTDTQYF.

CDR3 protein: CASSGRSRNIQYF. In nucleotides, the CDR3 is TGTGCCAGCAGCGGACGGAGTCGGAACATTCAGTACTTC. The chain has TRBV3-1 (or the pseudogene TRBV3-2) and TRBJ2-4; D gene unclear. Trimming left V 5 bases short and J 7 bases short, with 12 bases between. The CDR3 totals 13 residues. Germline CDR1 LGHDT, CDR2 YNNKEL (reference sequence).

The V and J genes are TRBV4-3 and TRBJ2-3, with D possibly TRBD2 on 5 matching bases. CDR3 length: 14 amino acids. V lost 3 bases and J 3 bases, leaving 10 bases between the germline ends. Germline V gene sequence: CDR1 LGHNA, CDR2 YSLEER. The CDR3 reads CASSHSPGTDTQYF. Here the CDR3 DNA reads TGCGCCAGCAGCCACTCACCGGGGACAGATACGCAGTATTTT.

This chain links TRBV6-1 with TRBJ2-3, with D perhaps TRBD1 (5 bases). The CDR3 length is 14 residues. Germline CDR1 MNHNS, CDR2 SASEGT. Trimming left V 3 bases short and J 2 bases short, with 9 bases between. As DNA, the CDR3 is TGTGCCAGCAGTGAGATGGACACCACAGATACGCAGTATTTT. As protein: CASSEMDTTDTQYF.

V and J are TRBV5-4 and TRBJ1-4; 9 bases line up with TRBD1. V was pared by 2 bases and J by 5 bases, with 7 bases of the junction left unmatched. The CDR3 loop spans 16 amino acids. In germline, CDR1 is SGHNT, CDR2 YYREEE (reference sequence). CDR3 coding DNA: TGTGCCAGCAGCTTTATGGGTGGACAGGGGAATGAAAAACTGTTTTTT. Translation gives CASSFMGGQGNEKLFF. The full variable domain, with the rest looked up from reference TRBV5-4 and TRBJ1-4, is ETGVTQSPTHLIKTRGQQVTLRCSSQSGHNTVSWYQQALGQGPQFIFQYYREEENGRGNFPPRFSGLQFPNYSSELNVNALELDDSALYLCASSFMGGQGNEKLFFGSGTQLSVL.

The chain's CDR3 is CASSLDRVNSPLHF. The CDR3 region has the DNA TGTGCCAGCAGCTTAGACAGGGTGAATTCACCCCTCCACTTT. The J gene is TRBJ1-6, the V gene TRBV7-8; D possibly corresponds to TRBD1 (6 bases). The CDR3 spans 14 residues. In germline, CDR1 is SGHVS, CDR2 FQNEAQ. V was cut by 1 base and J by 7 bases, with 8 bases left in between. Based on the CDR3 plus reference TRBV7-8 and TRBJ1-6, the full variable domain is GAGVSQSPRYKVAKRGQDVALRCDPISGHVSLFWYQQALGQGPEFLTYFQNEAQLDKSGLPSDRFFAERPEGSVSTLKIQRTQQEDSAVYLCASSLDRVNSPLHFGNGTRLTVT.

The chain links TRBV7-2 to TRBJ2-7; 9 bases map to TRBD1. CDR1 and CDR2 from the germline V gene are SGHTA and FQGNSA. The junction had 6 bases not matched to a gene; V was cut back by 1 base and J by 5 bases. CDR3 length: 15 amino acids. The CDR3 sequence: CASSLESGTGNEQYF. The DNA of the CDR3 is TGTGCCAGCAGCTTAGAGTCCGGGACAGGGAACGAGCAGTACTTC.

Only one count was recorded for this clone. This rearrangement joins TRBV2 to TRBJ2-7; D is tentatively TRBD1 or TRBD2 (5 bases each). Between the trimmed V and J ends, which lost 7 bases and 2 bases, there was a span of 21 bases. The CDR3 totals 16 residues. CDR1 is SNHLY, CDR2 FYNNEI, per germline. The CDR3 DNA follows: TGTGCCAGCACCCCCATCGGGACCCTCCAAACCTACGAGCAGTACTTC. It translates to CASTPIGTLQTYEQYF.

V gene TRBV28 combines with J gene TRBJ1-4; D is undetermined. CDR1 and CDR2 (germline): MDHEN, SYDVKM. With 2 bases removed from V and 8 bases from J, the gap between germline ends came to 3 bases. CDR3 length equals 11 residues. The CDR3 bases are TGTGCCAGCAGTTTAGGCGAAAAACTGTTTTTT. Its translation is CASSLGEKLFF.

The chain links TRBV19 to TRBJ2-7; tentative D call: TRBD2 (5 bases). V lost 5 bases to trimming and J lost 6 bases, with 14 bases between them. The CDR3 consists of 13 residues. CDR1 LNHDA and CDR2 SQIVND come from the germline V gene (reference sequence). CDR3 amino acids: CASSLTAGPEQYF. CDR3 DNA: TGTGCCAGTAGTTTGACGGCGGGTCCCGAGCAGTACTTC. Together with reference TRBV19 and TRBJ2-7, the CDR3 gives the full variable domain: DGGITQSPKYLFRKEGQNVTLSCEQNLNHDAMYWYRQDPGQGLRLIYYSQIVNDFQKGDIAEGYSVSREKKESFPLTVTSAQKNPTAFYLCASSLTAGPEQYFGPGTRLTVT.

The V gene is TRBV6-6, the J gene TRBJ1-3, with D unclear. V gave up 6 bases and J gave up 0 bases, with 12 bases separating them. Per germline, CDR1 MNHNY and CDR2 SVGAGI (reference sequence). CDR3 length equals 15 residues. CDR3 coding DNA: TGTGCCAGCAGCCCGCCCCAGAGCTCTGGAAACACCATATATTTT. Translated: CASSPPQSSGNTIYF.

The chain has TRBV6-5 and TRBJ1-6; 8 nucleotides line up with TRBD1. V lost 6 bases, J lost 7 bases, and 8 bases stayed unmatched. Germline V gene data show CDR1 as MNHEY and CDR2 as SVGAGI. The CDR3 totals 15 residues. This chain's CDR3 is CASRLSGGANSPLHF. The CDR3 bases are TGTGCCAGCAGACTCTCAGGGGGCGCGAATTCACCCCTCCACTTT.

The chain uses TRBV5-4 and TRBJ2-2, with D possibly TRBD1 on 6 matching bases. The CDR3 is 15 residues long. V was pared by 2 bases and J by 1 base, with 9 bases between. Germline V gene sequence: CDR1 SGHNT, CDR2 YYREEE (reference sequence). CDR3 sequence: CASSLQGLNTGELFF. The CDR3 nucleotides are TGTGCCAGCAGCTTACAGGGATTGAACACCGGGGAGCTGTTTTTT.

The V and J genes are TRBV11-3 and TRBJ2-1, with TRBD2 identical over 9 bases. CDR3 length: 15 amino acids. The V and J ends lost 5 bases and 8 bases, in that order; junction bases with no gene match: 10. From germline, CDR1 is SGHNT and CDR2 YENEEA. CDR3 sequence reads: CASSQGTSRGDEQFF. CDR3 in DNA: TGTGCCAGCAGCCAGGGGACTAGCCGGGGGGATGAGCAGTTCTTC.

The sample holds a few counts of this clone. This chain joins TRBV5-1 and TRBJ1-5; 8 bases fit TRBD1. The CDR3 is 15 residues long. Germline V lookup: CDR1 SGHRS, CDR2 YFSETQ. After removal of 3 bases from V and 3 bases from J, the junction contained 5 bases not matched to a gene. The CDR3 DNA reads TGCGCCAGCAGCTCGACAGGGGCCCTCAATCAGCCCCAGCATTTT. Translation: CASSSTGALNQPQHF.